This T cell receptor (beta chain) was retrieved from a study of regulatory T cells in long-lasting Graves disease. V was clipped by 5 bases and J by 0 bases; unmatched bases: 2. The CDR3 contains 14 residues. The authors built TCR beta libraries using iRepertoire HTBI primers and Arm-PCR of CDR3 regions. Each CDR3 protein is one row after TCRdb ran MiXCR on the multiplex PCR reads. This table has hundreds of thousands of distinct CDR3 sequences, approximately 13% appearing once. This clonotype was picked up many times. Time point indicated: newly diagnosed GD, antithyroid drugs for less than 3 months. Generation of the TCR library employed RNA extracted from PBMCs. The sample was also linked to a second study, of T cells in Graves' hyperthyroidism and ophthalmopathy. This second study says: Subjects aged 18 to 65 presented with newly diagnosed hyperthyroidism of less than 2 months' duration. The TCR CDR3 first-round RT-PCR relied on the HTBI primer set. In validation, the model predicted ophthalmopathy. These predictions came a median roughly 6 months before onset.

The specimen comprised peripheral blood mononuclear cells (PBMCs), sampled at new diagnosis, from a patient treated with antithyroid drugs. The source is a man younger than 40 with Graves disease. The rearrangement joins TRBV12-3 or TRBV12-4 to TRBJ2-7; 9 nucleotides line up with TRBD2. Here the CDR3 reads CASSAGGDSYEQYF. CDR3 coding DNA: TGTGCCAGCAGTGCGGGAGGGGACTCCTACGAGCAGTACTTC.